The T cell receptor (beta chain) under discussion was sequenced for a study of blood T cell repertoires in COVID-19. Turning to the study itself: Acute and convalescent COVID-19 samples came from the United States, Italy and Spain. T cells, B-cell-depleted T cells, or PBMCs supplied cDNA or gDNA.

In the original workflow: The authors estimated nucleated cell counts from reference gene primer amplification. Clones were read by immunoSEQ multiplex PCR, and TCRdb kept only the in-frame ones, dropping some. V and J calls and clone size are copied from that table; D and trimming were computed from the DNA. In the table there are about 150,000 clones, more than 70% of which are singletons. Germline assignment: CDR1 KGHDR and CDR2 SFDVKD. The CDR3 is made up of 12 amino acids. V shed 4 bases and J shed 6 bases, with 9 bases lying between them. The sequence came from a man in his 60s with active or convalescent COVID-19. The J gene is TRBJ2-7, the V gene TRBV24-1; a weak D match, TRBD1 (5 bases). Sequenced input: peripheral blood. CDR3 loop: CATSEQAGEQYF. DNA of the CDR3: TGTGCCACCAGTGAACAGGCTGGCGAGCAGTACTTC.